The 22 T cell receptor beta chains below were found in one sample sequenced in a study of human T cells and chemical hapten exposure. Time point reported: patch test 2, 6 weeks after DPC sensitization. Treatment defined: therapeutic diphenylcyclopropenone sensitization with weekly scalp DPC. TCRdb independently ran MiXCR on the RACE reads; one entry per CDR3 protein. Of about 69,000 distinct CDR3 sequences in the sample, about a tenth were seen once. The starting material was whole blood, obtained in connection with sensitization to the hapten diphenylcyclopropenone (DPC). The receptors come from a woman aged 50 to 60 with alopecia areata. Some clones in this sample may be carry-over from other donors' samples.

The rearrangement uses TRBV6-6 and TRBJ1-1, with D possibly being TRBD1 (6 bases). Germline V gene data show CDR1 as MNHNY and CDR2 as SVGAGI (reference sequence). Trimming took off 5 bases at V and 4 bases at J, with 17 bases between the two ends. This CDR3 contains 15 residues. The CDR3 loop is CASSKTGITTTEAFF. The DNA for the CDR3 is TGTGCCAGCAGTAAAACAGGGATTACGACCACTGAAGCTTTCTTT.

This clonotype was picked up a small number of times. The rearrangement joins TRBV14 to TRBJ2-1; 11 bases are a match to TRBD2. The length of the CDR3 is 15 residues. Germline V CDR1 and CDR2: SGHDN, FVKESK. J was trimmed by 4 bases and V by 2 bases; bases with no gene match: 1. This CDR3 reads CASSQIAGGYNEQFF. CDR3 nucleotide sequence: TGTGCCAGCAGCCAAATAGCGGGAGGGTACAATGAGCAGTTCTTC.

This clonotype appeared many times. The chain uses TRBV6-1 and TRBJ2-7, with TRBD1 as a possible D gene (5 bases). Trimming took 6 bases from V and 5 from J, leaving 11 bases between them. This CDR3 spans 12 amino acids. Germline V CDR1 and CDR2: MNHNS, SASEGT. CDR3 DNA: TGTGCCAGCAGGAGCGACAGAAACGAGCAGTACTTC. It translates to CASRSDRNEQYF.

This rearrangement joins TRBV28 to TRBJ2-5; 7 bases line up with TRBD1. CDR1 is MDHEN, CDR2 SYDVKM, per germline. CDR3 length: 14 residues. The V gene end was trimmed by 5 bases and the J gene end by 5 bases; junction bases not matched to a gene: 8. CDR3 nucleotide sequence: TGTGCCAGCAGTACCGACAGGGCGCGTGAGACCCAGTACTTC. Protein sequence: CASSTDRARETQYF.

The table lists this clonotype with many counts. CDR3 DNA: TGTGCCAGCAGCTGGGGGAGCGGGGGAGATACGCAGTATTTT. It specifies CASSWGSGGDTQYF. V gene TRBV7-2 combines with J gene TRBJ2-3, with 8 positions matching TRBD2. This CDR3 spans 14 amino acids. Germline assignment: CDR1 SGHTA and CDR2 FQGNSA. The ends lost 4 bases at V and 5 bases at J; junction bases unmatched: 5.

The CDR3 nucleotides read TGTGCCAGCAGTTACGAGCCTGATGCGGGAGGGAGGAATGAGCAGTTCTTC. Translating it yields CASSYEPDAGGRNEQFF. This sequence joins TRBV6-2 or TRBV6-3 and TRBJ2-1; 9 nucleotides line up with TRBD2. This CDR3 comprises 17 residues. The germline V gene has CDR1 MNHEY and CDR2 SVGEGT. V dropped 2 bases and J dropped 7; count of bases not matched to a gene: 12.

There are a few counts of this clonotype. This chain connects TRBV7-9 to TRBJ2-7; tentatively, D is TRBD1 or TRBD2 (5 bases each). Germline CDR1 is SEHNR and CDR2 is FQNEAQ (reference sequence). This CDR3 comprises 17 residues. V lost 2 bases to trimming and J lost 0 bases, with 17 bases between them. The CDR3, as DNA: TGTGCCAGCAGCTTACAAGCGTGGGGGAGTGGCTCCTACGAGCAGTACTTC. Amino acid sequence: CASSLQAWGSGSYEQYF.

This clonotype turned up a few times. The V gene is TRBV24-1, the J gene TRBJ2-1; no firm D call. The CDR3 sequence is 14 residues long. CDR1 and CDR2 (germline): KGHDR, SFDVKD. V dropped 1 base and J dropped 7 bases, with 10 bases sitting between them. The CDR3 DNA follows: TGTGCCACCAGTGATTTAAGGTACACTAATGAGCAGTTCTTC. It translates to CATSDLRYTNEQFF.

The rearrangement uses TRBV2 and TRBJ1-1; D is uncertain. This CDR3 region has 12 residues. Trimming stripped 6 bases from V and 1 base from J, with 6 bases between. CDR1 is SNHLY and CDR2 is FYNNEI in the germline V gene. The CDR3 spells CASSYQNTEAFF. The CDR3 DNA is TGTGCCAGCAGCTACCAGAACACTGAAGCTTTCTTT.

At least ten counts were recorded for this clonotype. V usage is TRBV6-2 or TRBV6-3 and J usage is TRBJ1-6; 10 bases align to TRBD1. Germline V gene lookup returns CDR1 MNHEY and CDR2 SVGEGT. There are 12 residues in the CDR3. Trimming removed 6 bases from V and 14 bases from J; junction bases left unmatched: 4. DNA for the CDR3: TGTGCCAGCAGAGGGACAGGGGTCACCCTCCACTTT. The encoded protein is CASRGTGVTLHF.

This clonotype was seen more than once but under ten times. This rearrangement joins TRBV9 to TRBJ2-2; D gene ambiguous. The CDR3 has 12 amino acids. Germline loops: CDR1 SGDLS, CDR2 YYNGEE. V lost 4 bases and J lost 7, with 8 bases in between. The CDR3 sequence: CASSPPVGELFF. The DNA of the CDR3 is TGTGCCAGCAGCCCCCCGGTCGGGGAGCTGTTTTTT.

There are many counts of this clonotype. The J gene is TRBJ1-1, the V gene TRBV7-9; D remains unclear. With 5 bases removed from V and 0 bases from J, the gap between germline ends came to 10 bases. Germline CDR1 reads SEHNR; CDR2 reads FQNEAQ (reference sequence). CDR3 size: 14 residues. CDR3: CASSPGRLNTEAFF. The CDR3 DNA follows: TGTGCCAGCAGCCCCGGACGGCTGAACACTGAAGCTTTCTTT.

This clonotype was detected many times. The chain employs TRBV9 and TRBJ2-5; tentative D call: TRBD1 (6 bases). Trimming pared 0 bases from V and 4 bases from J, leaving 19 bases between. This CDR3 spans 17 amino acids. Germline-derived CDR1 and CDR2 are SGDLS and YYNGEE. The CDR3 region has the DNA TGTGCCAGCAGCGTAGCTCCAATGAGTACAGGGCGAGAGACCCAGTACTTC. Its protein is CASSVAPMSTGRETQYF.

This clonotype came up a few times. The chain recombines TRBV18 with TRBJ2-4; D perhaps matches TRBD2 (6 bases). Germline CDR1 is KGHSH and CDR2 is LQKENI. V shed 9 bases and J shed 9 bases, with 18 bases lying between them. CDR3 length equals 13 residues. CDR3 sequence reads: CASFTADGGIQYF. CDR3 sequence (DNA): TGTGCCAGTTTTACGGCCGACGGGGGCATTCAGTACTTC.

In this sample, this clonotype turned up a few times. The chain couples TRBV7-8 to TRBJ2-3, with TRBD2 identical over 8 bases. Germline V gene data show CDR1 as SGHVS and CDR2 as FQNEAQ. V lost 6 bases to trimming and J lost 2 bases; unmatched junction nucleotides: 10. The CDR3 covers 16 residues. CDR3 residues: CASRQIGLAYTDTQYF. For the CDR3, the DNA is TGTGCCAGCAGACAGATCGGACTAGCTTACACAGATACGCAGTATTTT.

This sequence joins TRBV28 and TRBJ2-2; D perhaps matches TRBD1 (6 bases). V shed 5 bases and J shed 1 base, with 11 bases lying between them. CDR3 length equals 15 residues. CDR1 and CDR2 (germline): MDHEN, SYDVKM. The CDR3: CASSPAGVNTGELFF. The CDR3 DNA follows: TGTGCCAGCAGTCCGGCAGGGGTGAACACCGGGGAGCTGTTTTTT.

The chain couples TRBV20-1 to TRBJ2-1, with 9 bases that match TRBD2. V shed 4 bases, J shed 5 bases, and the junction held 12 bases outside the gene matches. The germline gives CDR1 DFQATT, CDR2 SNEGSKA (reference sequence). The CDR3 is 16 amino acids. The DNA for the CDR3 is TGCAGTGCTATACCTCTTAGCGGGAGAGGAGACAATGAGCAGTTCTTC. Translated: CSAIPLSGRGDNEQFF.

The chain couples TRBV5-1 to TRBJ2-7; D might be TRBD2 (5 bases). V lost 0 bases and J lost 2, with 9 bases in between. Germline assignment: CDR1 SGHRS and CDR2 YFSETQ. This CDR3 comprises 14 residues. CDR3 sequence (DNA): TGCGCCAGCAGCTTGGCTAGCCGGGCCTACGAGCAGTACTTC. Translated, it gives CASSLASRAYEQYF.

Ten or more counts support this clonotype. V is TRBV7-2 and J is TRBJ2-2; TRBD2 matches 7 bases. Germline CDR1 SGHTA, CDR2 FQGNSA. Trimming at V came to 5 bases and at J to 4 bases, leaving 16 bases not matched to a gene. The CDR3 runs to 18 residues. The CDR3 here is CASSTVLGGRGATGELFF. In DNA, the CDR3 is TGTGCCAGCAGCACCGTACTGGGCGGGAGAGGTGCCACCGGGGAGCTGTTTTTT. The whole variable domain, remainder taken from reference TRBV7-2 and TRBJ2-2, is GAGVSQSPSNKVTEKGKDVELRCDPISGHTALYWYRQSLGQGLEFLIYFQGNSAPDKSGLPSDRFSAERTGGSVSTLTIQRTQQEDSAVYLCASSTVLGGRGATGELFFGEGSRLTVL.

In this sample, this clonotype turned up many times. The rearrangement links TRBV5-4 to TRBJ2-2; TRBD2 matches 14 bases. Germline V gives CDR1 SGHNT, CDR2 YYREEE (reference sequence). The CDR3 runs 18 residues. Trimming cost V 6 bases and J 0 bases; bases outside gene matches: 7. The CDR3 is CASTIGLAGGANTGELFF. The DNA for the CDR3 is TGTGCCAGCACCATTGGACTAGCGGGAGGTGCGAACACCGGGGAGCTGTTTTTT.

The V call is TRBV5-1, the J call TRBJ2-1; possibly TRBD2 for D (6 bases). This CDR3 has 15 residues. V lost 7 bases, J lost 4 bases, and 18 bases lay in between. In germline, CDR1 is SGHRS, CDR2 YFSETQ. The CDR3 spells CASGIAEGSYNEQFF. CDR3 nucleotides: TGCGCCAGCGGTATAGCGGAAGGTAGTTACAATGAGCAGTTCTTC.

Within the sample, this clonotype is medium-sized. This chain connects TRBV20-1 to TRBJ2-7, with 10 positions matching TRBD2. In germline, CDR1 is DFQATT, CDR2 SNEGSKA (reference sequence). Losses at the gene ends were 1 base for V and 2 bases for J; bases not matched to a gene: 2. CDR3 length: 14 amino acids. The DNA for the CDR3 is TGCAGTGCTAGAGCACTAGCGGGAACCTACGAGCAGTACTTC. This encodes CSARALAGTYEQYF.